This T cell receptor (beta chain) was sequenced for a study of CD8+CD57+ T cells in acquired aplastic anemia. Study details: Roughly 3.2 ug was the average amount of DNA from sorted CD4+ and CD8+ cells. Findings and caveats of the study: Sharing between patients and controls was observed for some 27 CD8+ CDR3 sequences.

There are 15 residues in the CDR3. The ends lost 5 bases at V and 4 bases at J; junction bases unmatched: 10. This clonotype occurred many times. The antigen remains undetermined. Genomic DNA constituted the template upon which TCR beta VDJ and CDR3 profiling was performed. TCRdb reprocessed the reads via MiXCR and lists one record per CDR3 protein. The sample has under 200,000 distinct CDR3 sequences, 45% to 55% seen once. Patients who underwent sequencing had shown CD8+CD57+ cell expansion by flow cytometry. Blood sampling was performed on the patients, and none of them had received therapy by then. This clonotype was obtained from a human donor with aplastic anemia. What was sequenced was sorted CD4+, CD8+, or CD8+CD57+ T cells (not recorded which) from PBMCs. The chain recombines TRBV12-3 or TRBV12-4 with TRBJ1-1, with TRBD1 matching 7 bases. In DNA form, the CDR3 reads TGTGCCAGCAGTCCCTCGACCCAGGGGGTCACTGAAGCTTTCTTT. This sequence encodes CASSPSTQGVTEAFF.